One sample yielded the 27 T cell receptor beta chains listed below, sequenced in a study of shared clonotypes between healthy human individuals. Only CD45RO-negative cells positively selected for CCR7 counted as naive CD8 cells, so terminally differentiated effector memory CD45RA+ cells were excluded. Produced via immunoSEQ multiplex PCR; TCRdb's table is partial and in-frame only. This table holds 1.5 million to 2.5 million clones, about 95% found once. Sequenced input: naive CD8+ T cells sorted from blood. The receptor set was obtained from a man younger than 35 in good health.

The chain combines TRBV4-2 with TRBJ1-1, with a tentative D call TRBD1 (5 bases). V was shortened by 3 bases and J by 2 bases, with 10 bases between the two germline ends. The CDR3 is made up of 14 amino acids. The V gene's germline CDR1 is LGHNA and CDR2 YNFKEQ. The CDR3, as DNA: TGTGCCAGCAGCCACCAGACAGTAAACACTGAAGCTTTCTTT. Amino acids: CASSHQTVNTEAFF.

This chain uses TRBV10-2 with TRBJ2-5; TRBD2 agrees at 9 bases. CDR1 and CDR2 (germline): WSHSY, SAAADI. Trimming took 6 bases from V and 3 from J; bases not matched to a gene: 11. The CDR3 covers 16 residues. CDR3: CASSREREEWEETQYF. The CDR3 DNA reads TGCGCCAGCAGCAGGGAGCGGGAGGAATGGGAAGAGACCCAGTACTTC.

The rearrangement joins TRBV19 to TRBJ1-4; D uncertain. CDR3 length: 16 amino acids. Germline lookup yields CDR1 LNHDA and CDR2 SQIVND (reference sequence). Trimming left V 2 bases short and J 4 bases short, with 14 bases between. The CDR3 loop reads CASSIHQEPGNEKLFF. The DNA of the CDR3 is TGTGCCAGTAGTATACATCAGGAACCCGGTAATGAAAAACTGTTTTTT. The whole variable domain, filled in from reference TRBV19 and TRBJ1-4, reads DGGITQSPKYLFRKEGQNVTLSCEQNLNHDAMYWYRQDPGQGLRLIYYSQIVNDFQKGDIAEGYSVSREKKESFPLTVTSAQKNPTAFYLCASSIHQEPGNEKLFFGSGTQLSVL.

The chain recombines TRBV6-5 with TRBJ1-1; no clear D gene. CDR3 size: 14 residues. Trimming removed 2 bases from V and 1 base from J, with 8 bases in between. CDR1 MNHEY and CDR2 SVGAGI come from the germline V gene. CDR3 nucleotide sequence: TGTGCCAGCAGTTACGAGCGGCGGAACACTGAAGCTTTCTTT. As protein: CASSYERRNTEAFF.

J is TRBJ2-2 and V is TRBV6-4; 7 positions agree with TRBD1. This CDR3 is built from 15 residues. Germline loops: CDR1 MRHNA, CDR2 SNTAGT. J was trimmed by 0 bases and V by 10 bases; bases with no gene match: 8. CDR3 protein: CANPRTGPNTGELFF. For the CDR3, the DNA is TGTGCCAACCCACGGACAGGTCCGAACACCGGGGAGCTGTTTTTT.

CDR3 amino acids: CASSYGDEGEETQYF. CDR3 nucleotide sequence: TGTGCCAGCAGCTATGGGGATGAGGGAGAAGAGACCCAGTACTTC. The V and J genes are TRBV7-9 and TRBJ2-5; TRBD2 might be the D (5 bases). Trimming removed 4 bases at V and 3 bases at J, with 15 bases between. Germline assignment: CDR1 SEHNR and CDR2 FQNEAQ (reference sequence). The CDR3 sequence is 15 residues long.

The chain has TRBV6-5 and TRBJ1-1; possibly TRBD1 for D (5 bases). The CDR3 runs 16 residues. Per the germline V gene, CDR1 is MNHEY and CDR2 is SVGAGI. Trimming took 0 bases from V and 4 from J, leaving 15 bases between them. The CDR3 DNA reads TGTGCCAGCAGTTACTCGTCGGGGGAAAGAGGCACTGAAGCTTTCTTT. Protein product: CASSYSSGERGTEAFF.

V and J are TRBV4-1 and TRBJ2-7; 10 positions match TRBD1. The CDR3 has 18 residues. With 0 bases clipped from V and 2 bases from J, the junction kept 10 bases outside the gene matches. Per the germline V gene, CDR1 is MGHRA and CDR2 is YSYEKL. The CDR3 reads CASSQDPPTGGFTYEQYF. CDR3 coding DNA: TGCGCCAGCAGCCAAGACCCTCCGACAGGGGGCTTCACCTACGAGCAGTACTTC.

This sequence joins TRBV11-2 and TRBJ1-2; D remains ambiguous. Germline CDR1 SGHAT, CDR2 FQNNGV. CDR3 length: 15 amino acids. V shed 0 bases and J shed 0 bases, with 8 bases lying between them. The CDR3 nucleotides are TGTGCCAGCAGCTTAGAGGTCGGCTCTAACTATGGCTACACCTTC. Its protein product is CASSLEVGSNYGYTF.

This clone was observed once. DNA for the CDR3: TGTGCCAGCAGCTTAGGGCCTAACGAGGGCTACACCTTC. This sequence encodes CASSLGPNEGYTF. The genes are TRBV7-6 and TRBJ1-2, with unresolved D. V was clipped by 1 base and J by 8 bases, with 11 bases between them. The CDR3 is 13 amino acids. CDR1 and CDR2 (germline): SGHVS, FNYEAQ.

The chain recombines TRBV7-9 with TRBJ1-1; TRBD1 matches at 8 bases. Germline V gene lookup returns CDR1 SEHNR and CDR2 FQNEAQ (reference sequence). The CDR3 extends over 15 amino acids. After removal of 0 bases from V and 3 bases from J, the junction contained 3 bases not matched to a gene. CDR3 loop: CASSLAGTGYTEAFF. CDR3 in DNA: TGTGCCAGCAGCTTAGCCGGGACAGGCTACACTGAAGCTTTCTTT.

The DNA of the CDR3 is TGCGCCAGCAGCCTCATGGAACGTTACGAGCAGTACTTC. It yields the protein CASSLMERYEQYF. The V gene is TRBV5-1, the J gene TRBJ2-7; no clear D. The germline CDR1 and CDR2 sequences are SGHRS and YFSETQ. This CDR3 spans 13 amino acids. Trimming took 4 bases from V and 4 from J, leaving 12 bases between them.

The CDR3 nucleotides are TGTGCCAGTAGTCCGAGACGTGGGGAGCTGTTTTTT. Translated: CASSPRRGELFF. This chain joins TRBV19 and TRBJ2-2; no clear D gene. The CDR3 has 12 residues. Deletions cut 5 bases from V and 8 bases from J, with 9 bases between. Germline assignment: CDR1 LNHDA and CDR2 SQIVND (reference sequence).

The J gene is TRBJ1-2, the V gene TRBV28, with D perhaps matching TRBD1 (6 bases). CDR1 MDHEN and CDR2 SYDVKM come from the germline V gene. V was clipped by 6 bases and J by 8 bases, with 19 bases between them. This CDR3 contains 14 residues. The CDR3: CASSPKTGLWGYTF. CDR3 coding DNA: TGTGCCAGCAGCCCAAAAACAGGGCTATGGGGCTACACCTTC.

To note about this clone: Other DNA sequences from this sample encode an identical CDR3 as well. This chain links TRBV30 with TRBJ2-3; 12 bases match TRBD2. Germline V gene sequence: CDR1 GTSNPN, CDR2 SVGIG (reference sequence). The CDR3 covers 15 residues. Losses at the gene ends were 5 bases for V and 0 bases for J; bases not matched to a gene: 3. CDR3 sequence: CAWSSGGASTDTQYF. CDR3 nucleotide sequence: TGTGCCTGGTCTAGCGGGGGGGCTAGCACAGATACGCAGTATTTT. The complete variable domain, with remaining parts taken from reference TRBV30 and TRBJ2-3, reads SQTIHQWPATLVQPVGSPLSLECTVEGTSNPNLYWYRQAAGRGLQLLFYSVGIGQISSEVPQNLSASRPQDRQFILSSKKLLLSDSGFYLCAWSSGGASTDTQYFGPGTRLTVL.

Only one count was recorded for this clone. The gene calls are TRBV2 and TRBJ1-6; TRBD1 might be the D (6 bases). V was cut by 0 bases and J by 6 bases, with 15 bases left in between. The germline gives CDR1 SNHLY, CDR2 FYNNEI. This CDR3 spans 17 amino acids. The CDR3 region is CASSEAWDTDANSPLHF. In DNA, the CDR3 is TGTGCCAGCAGTGAAGCGTGGGACACAGACGCTAATTCACCCCTCCACTTT.

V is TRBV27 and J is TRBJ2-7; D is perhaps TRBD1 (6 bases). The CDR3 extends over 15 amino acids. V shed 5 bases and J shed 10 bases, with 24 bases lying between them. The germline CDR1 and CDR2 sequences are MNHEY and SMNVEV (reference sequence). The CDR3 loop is CASSPTGTGVPPQYF. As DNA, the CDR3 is TGTGCCAGCAGTCCCACAGGGACCGGGGTACCCCCACAGTACTTC.

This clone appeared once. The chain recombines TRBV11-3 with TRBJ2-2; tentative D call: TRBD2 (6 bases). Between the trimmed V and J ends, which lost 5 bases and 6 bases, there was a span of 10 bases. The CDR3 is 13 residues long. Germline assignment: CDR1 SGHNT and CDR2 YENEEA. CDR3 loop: CASSEDYSGELFF. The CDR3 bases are TGTGCCAGCAGCGAGGACTATTCCGGGGAGCTGTTTTTT. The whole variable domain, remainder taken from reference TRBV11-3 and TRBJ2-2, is EAGVVQSPRYKIIEKKQPVAFWCNPISGHNTLYWYLQNLGQGPELLIRYENEEAVDDSQLPKDRFSAERLKGVDSTLKIQPAELGDSAVYLCASSEDYSGELFFGEGSRLTVL.

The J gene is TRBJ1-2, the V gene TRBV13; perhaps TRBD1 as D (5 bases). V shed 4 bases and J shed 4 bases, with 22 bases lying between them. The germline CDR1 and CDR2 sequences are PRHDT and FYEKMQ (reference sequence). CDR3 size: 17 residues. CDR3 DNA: TGTGCCAGCAGCTCCGGGACTTCAAAGGCTCTCGGCTATGGCTACACCTTC. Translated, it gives CASSSGTSKALGYGYTF.

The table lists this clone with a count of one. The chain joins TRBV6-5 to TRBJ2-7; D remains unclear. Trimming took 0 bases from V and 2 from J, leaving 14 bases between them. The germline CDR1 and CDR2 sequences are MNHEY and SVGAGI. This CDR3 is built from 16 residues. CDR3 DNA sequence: TGTGCCAGCAGTTACTCGATCGGCCAGGCCGCCTACGAGCAGTACTTC. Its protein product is CASSYSIGQAAYEQYF.

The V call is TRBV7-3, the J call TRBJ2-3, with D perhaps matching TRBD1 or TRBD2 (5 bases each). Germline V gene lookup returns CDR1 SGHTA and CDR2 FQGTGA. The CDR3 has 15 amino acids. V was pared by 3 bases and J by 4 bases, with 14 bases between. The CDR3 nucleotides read TGTGCCAGCAGCTTGGGGGAAATGTGGGCAGATACGCAGTATTTT. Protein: CASSLGEMWADTQYF. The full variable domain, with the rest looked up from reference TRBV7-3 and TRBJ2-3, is GAGVSQTPSNKVTEKGKYVELRCDPISGHTALYWYRQSLGQGPEFLIYFQGTGAADDSGLPNDRFFAVRPEGSVSTLKIQRTERGDSAVYLCASSLGEMWADTQYFGPGTRLTVL.

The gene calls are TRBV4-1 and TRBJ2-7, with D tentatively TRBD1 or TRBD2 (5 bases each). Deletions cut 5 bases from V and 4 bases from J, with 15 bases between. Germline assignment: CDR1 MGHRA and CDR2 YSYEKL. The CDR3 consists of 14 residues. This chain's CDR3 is CASSMLHGAYEQYF. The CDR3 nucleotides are TGCGCCAGCAGCATGCTCCACGGGGCTTACGAGCAGTACTTC.

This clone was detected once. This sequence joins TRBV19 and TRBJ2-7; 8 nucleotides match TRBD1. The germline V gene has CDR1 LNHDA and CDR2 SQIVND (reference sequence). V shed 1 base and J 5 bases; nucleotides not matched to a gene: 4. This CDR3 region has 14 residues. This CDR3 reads CASSIGTGPHEQYF. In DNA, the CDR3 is TGTGCCAGTAGTATAGGGACAGGGCCCCACGAGCAGTACTTC. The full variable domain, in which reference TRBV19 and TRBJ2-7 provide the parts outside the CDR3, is DGGITQSPKYLFRKEGQNVTLSCEQNLNHDAMYWYRQDPGQGLRLIYYSQIVNDFQKGDIAEGYSVSREKKESFPLTVTSAQKNPTAFYLCASSIGTGPHEQYFGPGTRLTVT.

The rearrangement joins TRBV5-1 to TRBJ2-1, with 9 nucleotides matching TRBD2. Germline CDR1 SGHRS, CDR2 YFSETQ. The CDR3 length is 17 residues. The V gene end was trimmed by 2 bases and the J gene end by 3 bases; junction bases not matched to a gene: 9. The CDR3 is CASSFSLPSGDYNEQFF. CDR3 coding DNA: TGCGCCAGCAGCTTTTCCCTTCCTAGCGGGGACTACAATGAGCAGTTCTTC.

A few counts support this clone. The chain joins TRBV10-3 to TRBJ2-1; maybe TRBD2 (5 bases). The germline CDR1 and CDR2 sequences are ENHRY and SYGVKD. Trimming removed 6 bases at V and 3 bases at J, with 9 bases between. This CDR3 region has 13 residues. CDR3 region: CAIREVGYNEQFF. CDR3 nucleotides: TGTGCCATCAGGGAGGTGGGCTACAATGAGCAGTTCTTC.

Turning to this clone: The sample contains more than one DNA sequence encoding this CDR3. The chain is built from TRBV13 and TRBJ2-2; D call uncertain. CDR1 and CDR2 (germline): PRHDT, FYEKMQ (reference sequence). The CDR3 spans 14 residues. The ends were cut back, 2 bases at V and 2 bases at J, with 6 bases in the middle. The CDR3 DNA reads TGTGCCAGCAGCTTATTGGGCAACACCGGGGAGCTGTTTTTT. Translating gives CASSLLGNTGELFF.

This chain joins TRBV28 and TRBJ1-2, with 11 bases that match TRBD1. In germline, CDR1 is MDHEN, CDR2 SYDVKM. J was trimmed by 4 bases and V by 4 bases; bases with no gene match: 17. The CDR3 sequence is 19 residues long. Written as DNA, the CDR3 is TGTGCCAGCAGTTCTACCGGGTATCTGGACAGGGGGCATAGCTATGGCTACACCTTC. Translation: CASSSTGYLDRGHSYGYTF.